A selection of T cell receptor beta chains follows, all from one sample in a study of vaccination effects on CD4 cells after COVID-19. For these TCRs, the target antigens are not known. Method: immunoSEQ multiplex PCR; TCRdb's copy keeps in-frame clones and lacks some. The sample includes about 27,000 clones, around 82% of them seen just once. The source material was CD4+ T cells from PBMCs cultured with HCoV-NL63 spike peptides, sampled before COVID-19 vaccination. The receptors shown here come from a human donor who had a prior SARS-CoV-2 infection. The CDR3 runs from the conserved cysteine through the conserved F or W. D genes are given only for firm matches. Rows give clone size only sometimes, using once, few, many, or a class for an expanded clone.

D: -
size: -
J: TRBJ1-2
V: TRBV30
DNA: TGTGCCTGGAGTGTGGTCAGAACCAGCGGCTACACCTTC
CDR3: CAWSVVRTSGYTF

D: -
size: -
J: TRBJ1-3
V: TRBV5-1
DNA: TGCGCCAGCAGCGTCGGGATCTCTGGAAACACCATATATTTT
CDR3: CASSVGISGNTIYF

D: TRBD1
size: -
J: TRBJ1-2
V: TRBV28
DNA: TGTGCCAGCAGTTCGACAGGGGGTAACTATGGCTACACCTTC
CDR3: CASSSTGGNYGYTF

D: TRBD1
size: once
J: TRBJ2-2
V: TRBV18
DNA: TGTGCCAGCTCGCTCGACAGGGAAGACCACGGGGAGCTGTTTTTT
CDR3: CASSLDREDHGELFF

D: TRBD2
size: -
J: TRBJ2-5
V: TRBV4-2
DNA: TGTGCCAGCAGCCTTGGTGTAGCGGGGGGTGGGGAGACCCAGTACTTC
CDR3: CASSLGVAGGGETQYF

D: -
size: -
J: TRBJ2-5
V: TRBV18
DNA: TGTGCCAGCTCACCGGGAGAGACCCAGTACTTC
CDR3: CASSPGETQYF

D: TRBD1
size: few
J: TRBJ1-2
V: TRBV7-9
DNA: TGTGCCAGCAGCTTCGGACAGGGGGGAAATGGCTACACCTTC
CDR3: CASSFGQGGNGYTF

D: TRBD2
size: hyperexpanded
J: TRBJ2-7
V: TRBV4-1
DNA: TGCGCCAGCAGACCCGGACTAGCGGGACGGAACGAGCAGTACTTC
CDR3: CASRPGLAGRNEQYF

D: -
size: -
J: TRBJ1-1
V: TRBV19
DNA: TGTGCCAGTAGTATAAGTCACAAGGGCACTGAAGCTTTCTTT
CDR3: CASSISHKGTEAFF

D: -
size: few
J: TRBJ1-1
V: TRBV7-3
DNA: TGTGCCAGCAGCTTAGGGACAAACACTGAAGCTTTCTTT
CDR3: CASSLGTNTEAFF

D: -
size: once
J: TRBJ2-2
V: TRBV16
DNA: TGTGCCAGCAGCCAATTTAGTCTCGTAGCGGCGAACACCGGGGAGCTGTTTTTT
CDR3: CASSQFSLVAANTGELFF

D: -
size: -
J: TRBJ1-5
V: TRBV6-5
DNA: TGTGCCAGCAGTTACTCGAGGGATGGTCAGCCCCAGCATTTT
CDR3: CASSYSRDGQPQHF

D: -
size: few
J: TRBJ1-1
V: TRBV6-5
DNA: TGTGCCAGCAACCCCCTCGGGGGCAAGAACACTGAAGCTTTCTTT
CDR3: CASNPLGGKNTEAFF

D: TRBD1
size: once
J: TRBJ2-7
V: TRBV6-5
DNA: TGTGCCAGCAGTCCGACAGGGGCAAGACCCTACGAGCAGTACTTC
CDR3: CASSPTGARPYEQYF

D: -
size: once
J: TRBJ2-3
V: TRBV18
DNA: TGTGCCAGCTCAAGTAGCTTGGATACGCAGTATTTT
CDR3: CASSSSLDTQYF

D: TRBD2
size: once
J: TRBJ2-2
V: TRBV3-1/TRBV3-2
DNA: TGTGCCAGCAGCCAAGTGTCACTAGCGGGGAGGGGCGGGGAGCTGTTTTTT
CDR3: CASSQVSLAGRGGELFF

D: -
size: -
J: TRBJ2-1
V: TRBV18
DNA: TGTGCCAGCTCACCACCAATGGGGGCGTTGGAGCAGTTCTTC
CDR3: CASSPPMGALEQFF

D: -
size: -
J: TRBJ2-2
V: TRBV15
DNA: TGTGCCACCAGCAGTTACAGGGCGAACACCGGGGAGCTGTTTTTT
CDR3: CATSSYRANTGELFF

D: TRBD2
size: -
J: TRBJ2-1
V: TRBV9
DNA: TGTGCCAGCAGCGTAGAAGGGCGGGAGACCGCCTCAGTCTTC
CDR3: CASSVEGRETASVF

D: TRBD1
size: -
J: TRBJ1-3
V: TRBV18
DNA: TGTGCCAGCTCACCATCACAGGGGGTTGGAAACACCATATATTTT
CDR3: CASSPSQGVGNTIYF

D: -
size: -
J: TRBJ2-3
V: TRBV30
DNA: TGTGCCTGGATTGGGACATCCACAGATACGCAGTATTTT
CDR3: CAWIGTSTDTQYF

D: -
size: -
J: TRBJ2-6
V: TRBV14
DNA: TGTGCCAGCAGCCAAGTAGGGTCTGGGGCCAACGTCCTGACTTTC
CDR3: CASSQVGSGANVLTF

D: TRBD1
size: -
J: TRBJ2-1
V: TRBV27
DNA: TGTGCCAGCAGTTGGGGACAGAACCAGTACAATGAGCAGTTCTTC
CDR3: CASSWGQNQYNEQFF

D: -
size: once
J: TRBJ2-3
V: TRBV3-1/TRBV3-2
DNA: TGTGCCAGCAGCCCGAGGGTCTCGACCACAGATACGCAGTATTTT
CDR3: CASSPRVSTTDTQYF

D: -
size: few
J: TRBJ1-2
V: TRBV30
DNA: TGTGCCTGGAGCTCGCAATCCAATATCCATGGCTACACCTTC
CDR3: CAWSSQSNIHGYTF

D: -
size: -
J: TRBJ1-1
V: TRBV6-5
DNA: TGTGCCAGCAGTTACTCGGTGGGTGAAGCTTTCTTT
CDR3: CASSYSVGEAFF

D: -
size: -
J: TRBJ2-7
V: TRBV15
DNA: TGTGCCACCAGCAGGTTCCTAGCTGCCGAGCAGTACTTC
CDR3: CATSRFLAAEQYF

D: -
size: few
J: TRBJ1-4
V: TRBV19
DNA: TGTGCCAGTAGCCCAGACAGGAACAATGAAAAACTGTTTTTT
CDR3: CASSPDRNNEKLFF

D: -
size: -
J: TRBJ1-3
V: TRBV6-5
DNA: TGTGCCAGTCTTCCTAGGGGTTCTGGAAACACCATATATTTT
CDR3: CASLPRGSGNTIYF

D: -
size: -
J: TRBJ2-1
V: TRBV4-2
DNA: TGTGCCAGCAGCCCACCCCGGCCTAGCGTAGGATACAATGAGCAGTTCTTC
CDR3: CASSPPRPSVGYNEQFF

D: TRBD1
size: once
J: TRBJ1-1
V: TRBV18
DNA: TGTGCCAGCTCAGCCTCTCGGGACAGGGGAAACACTGAAGCTTTCTTT
CDR3: CASSASRDRGNTEAFF

D: -
size: -
J: TRBJ1-6
V: TRBV30
DNA: TGTGCCTGGAGTTTACGGGGGGCCGGTTCACCCCTCCACTTT
CDR3: CAWSLRGAGSPLHF

D: -
size: -
J: TRBJ2-1
V: TRBV11-1
DNA: TGTGCCAGCAGCTTGGCTAGCCCCTACAATGAGCAGTTCTTC
CDR3: CASSLASPYNEQFF

D: -
size: -
J: TRBJ2-1
V: TRBV19
DNA: TGTGCCAGTAGTATATCCTGGGGGAATGAGCAGTTCTTC
CDR3: CASSISWGNEQFF

D: TRBD2
size: -
J: TRBJ2-5
V: TRBV15
DNA: TGTGCCACCAGCAGATTACTTAAGCTACCGACTAGCGGGGGGTTGGGGCAAGAGACCCAGTACTTC
CDR3: CATSRLLKLPTSGGLGQETQYF

D: -
size: -
J: TRBJ2-1
V: TRBV5-1
DNA: TGCGCCAGCAGCTTGGGAGGGAGGCACAATGAGCAGTTCTTC
CDR3: CASSLGGRHNEQFF

D: -
size: -
J: TRBJ1-2
V: TRBV3-1/TRBV3-2
DNA: TGTGCCAGCAGCCAAGATTCCACCTATGGCTACACCTTC
CDR3: CASSQDSTYGYTF

D: -
size: -
J: TRBJ2-5
V: TRBV29-1
DNA: TGCAGCGTTGTAAAAGGTGTTGACCGGCCCTACTTC
CDR3: CSVVKGVDRPYF

D: TRBD2
size: -
J: TRBJ2-3
V: TRBV6-2/TRBV6-3
DNA: TGTGCCAGCAGCCGACGGGGGGTACCCACAGATACGCAGTATTTT
CDR3: CASSRRGVPTDTQYF

D: TRBD2
size: few
J: TRBJ2-1
V: TRBV7-2
DNA: TGTGCCAGCAGCCGCTGGACTAGCTATGAGCAGTTCTTC
CDR3: CASSRWTSYEQFF

D: TRBD1
size: -
J: TRBJ2-7
V: TRBV12-3/TRBV12-4
DNA: TGTGCCAGCAGTTTTGGACAGGGCGGCGAGCAGTACTTC
CDR3: CASSFGQGGEQYF

D: -
size: few
J: TRBJ2-7
V: TRBV7-9
DNA: TGTGCCAGCAGCTTAGATTTGGCGGGGACGAGCCGCGAGCAGTACTTC
CDR3: CASSLDLAGTSREQYF

D: TRBD1
size: -
J: TRBJ1-1
V: TRBV2
DNA: TGTGCCAGCAGTAGAGGACAGGCAATGAACACTGAAGCTTTCTTT
CDR3: CASSRGQAMNTEAFF

D: TRBD1
size: -
J: TRBJ2-7
V: TRBV6-5
DNA: TGTGCCAGCACCGGACAGGGGCCCTACGAGCAGTACTTC
CDR3: CASTGQGPYEQYF

D: -
size: -
J: TRBJ2-5
V: TRBV4-2
DNA: TGTGCCAGCGGCTCGAAGAGTAGCGGAGGCCAAGAGACCCAGTACTTC
CDR3: CASGSKSSGGQETQYF